These 9 T cell receptor beta chains share one sample of origin, sequenced in a study of vaccination effects on CD4 cells after COVID-19. Assay: immunoSEQ multiplex PCR; the TCRdb copy retains only in-frame clones and omits some. The data show tens of thousands of clones, about 73% seen once. Antigens for these TCRs are unknown. Sequencing in the ViraFEST assay came after antigen-specific CD4+ T cells had been expanded with viral peptide pools, which were used to stimulate PBMC. It was after approximately 11 days of culture that CD4+ T cells were isolated. BNT162b2 vaccine or mRNA-1273 vaccine was given to participants in two doses. Specimen: CD4+ T cells from PBMCs cultured with HCoV-OC43 spike peptides, collected after COVID-19 vaccination. Regarding subset: HCoV-OC43 spike overlapping peptide pool stimulation. All receptors come from a human donor who received a COVID-19 vaccine.

This chain links TRBV27 with TRBJ2-2; D ambiguous. Germline CDR1 and CDR2: MNHEY and SMNVEV (reference sequence). Trimming removed 5 bases at V and 8 bases at J, with 9 bases between. The CDR3 loop spans 12 amino acids. The chain's CDR3 is CASSPRYGELFF. In DNA, the CDR3 is TGTGCCAGCAGTCCCCGGTATGGGGAGCTGTTTTTT.

This clone was recorded once. The chain couples TRBV19 to TRBJ2-2; no reliable D call. V was pared by 7 bases and J by 0 bases, with 9 bases between. There are 14 residues in the CDR3. Germline CDR1 reads LNHDA; CDR2 reads SQIVND (reference sequence). The CDR3 DNA reads as TGTGCCAGTATAGGGAAGACGAACACCGGGGAGCTGTTTTTT. Translation gives CASIGKTNTGELFF.

The chain is built from TRBV5-1 and TRBJ2-2, with 14 bases aligning to TRBD2. Germline values: CDR1 SGHRS, CDR2 YFSETQ. V shed 4 bases and J 6 bases; nucleotides not matched to a gene: 2. The CDR3 extends over 15 amino acids. CDR3 loop: CASSPTSGGAGELFF. The CDR3 DNA is TGCGCCAGCAGCCCGACTAGCGGGGGGGCCGGGGAGCTGTTTTTT. The whole variable domain, filled in from reference TRBV5-1 and TRBJ2-2, reads KAGVTQTPRYLIKTRGQQVTLSCSPISGHRSVSWYQQTPGQGLQFLFEYFSETQRNKGNFPGRFSGRQFSNSRSEMNVSTLELGDSALYLCASSPTSGGAGELFFGEGSRLTVL.

V and J are TRBV5-1 and TRBJ2-3, with 7 bases identical to TRBD2. Germline CDR1 reads SGHRS; CDR2 reads YFSETQ. The CDR3 is 15 residues long. V lost 7 bases, J lost 6 bases, and 14 bases stayed unmatched. The CDR3 nucleotides are TGCGCCAGCGCCCCTGGGGGGGGACTGAGGGATACGCAGTATTTT. Translated: CASAPGGGLRDTQYF.

The J gene is TRBJ2-1, the V gene TRBV6-1, with 9 bases fitting TRBD2. The J segment lost 8 bases and the V segment lost 0 bases, leaving 11 bases of the junction unmatched. The CDR3 covers 17 residues. Looked up from germline, CDR1 is MNHNS and CDR2 is SASEGT. This CDR3 is CASSEASGGPWGDEQFF. The CDR3 bases are TGTGCCAGCAGTGAAGCTAGCGGGGGCCCGTGGGGGGATGAGCAGTTCTTC.

This clone was observed a few times. The J gene is TRBJ2-1, the V gene TRBV5-6; tentative D call: TRBD1 (6 bases). CDR1 and CDR2 from the germline V gene are SGHDT and YYEEEE. Trimming took 1 base from V and 4 from J, leaving 12 bases between them. This CDR3 has 15 residues. Here the CDR3 reads CASSLSSRGYNEQFF. The CDR3 bases are TGTGCCAGCAGCTTGTCCAGCAGGGGATACAATGAGCAGTTCTTC.

The CDR3 sequence: CASSPTQSGTQYF. CDR3 sequence (DNA): TGTGCCAGCAGCCCAACTCAGAGCGGGACCCAGTACTTC. The chain employs TRBV7-3 and TRBJ2-5, with D possibly TRBD2 on 5 matching bases. This CDR3 spans 13 amino acids. Per germline, CDR1 SGHTA and CDR2 FQGTGA. Trimming took off 5 bases at V and 7 bases at J, with 14 bases between the two ends. Together with reference TRBV7-3 and TRBJ2-5, the CDR3 gives the full variable domain: GAGVSQTPSNKVTEKGKYVELRCDPISGHTALYWYRQSLGQGPEFLIYFQGTGAADDSGLPNDRFFAVRPEGSVSTLKIQRTERGDSAVYLCASSPTQSGTQYFGPGTRLLVL.

A few counts support this clone. DNA for the CDR3: TGTGCCAGCAAAGAACAGGGGGCTCTTGATGGCTACACCTTC. This encodes CASKEQGALDGYTF. V usage is TRBV2 and J usage is TRBJ1-2, with 9 bases that match TRBD1. Germline trimming cut 7 bases from V and 6 bases from J; bases unmatched to any gene: 9. Germline-derived CDR1 and CDR2 are SNHLY and FYNNEI. The CDR3 contains 14 residues.

The chain has TRBV5-1 and TRBJ2-1; D call uncertain. The CDR3 sequence is 14 residues long. Germline CDR1 is SGHRS and CDR2 is YFSETQ. V lost 4 bases and J lost 8, with 16 bases in between. The DNA of the CDR3 is TGCGCCAGCAGCATAGGGCCGGTCGACGATGAGCAGTTCTTC. It yields the protein CASSIGPVDDEQFF.